A selection of T cell receptor beta chains follows, all from one sample in a study of identical twins. TCRdb called the 5' RACE reads again in MiXCR, with one record for every CDR3 protein. The data hold 450,000 to 650,000 distinct CDR3 sequences, with roughly 15% observed a single time. This sample was also put to use in a study of yellow fever vaccine responses in identical twins.

Sequencing used CD4+ T cells sorted from blood. The receptors were gathered from a woman between 18 and 30 years old in good health. Both conserved end residues are part of each CDR3. A D gene is named only where the DNA matches it firmly. Clone size, where shown, is once, few, many, or a class for clones that have expanded.

CDR3 length	V gene	J gene	D gene	clone size	CDR3 DNA	CDR3 protein
13	TRBV7-2	TRBJ1-5	-	-	TGTGCCAGCAGCTTAGTTTCCAGGCAGCCCCAGCATTTT	CASSLVSRQPQHF
17	TRBV4-1	TRBJ2-1	TRBD2	-	TGCGCCAGCAGCCAAGCGCCTAGCGGCGTCTCCTACAATGAGCAGTTCTTC	CASSQAPSGVSYNEQFF
13	TRBV4-1	TRBJ1-5	-	-	TGCGCCAGCAGCCGCCAGTTAAATCAGCCCCAGCATTTT	CASSRQLNQPQHF
15	TRBV3-1	TRBJ2-1	-	many	TGTGCCAGCAGCCAATTCTCCAGCTCCTACAATGAGCAGTTCTTC	CASSQFSSSYNEQFF
15	TRBV5-6	TRBJ2-3	-	-	TGTGCCAGCAGCTTGGTCGCCGGGGAGACGTATACGCAGTATTTT	CASSLVAGETYTQYF
14	TRBV27	TRBJ2-4	TRBD2	-	TGTGCCAGCAGAACAGCCGGGGGGGGAGTTGCGCAGTACTTC	CASRTAGGGVAQYF
15	TRBV28	TRBJ2-7	TRBD2	few	TGTGCCAGCAGTTTAGTCCTAGCGGGAGTATCTGAGCAGTACTTC	CASSLVLAGVSEQYF
14	TRBV9	TRBJ2-7	-	few	TGTGCCAGCAGCGTGAGCCCCCTAACCTACGAGCAGTACTTC	CASSVSPLTYEQYF
15	TRBV11-2	TRBJ2-2	-	-	TGTGCCAGCAGCTTAGATCGTGGTCCCACCGGGGAGCTGTTTTTT	CASSLDRGPTGELFF
13	TRBV5-1	TRBJ2-5	-	many	TGCGCCAGCAGTCTGCCAGGGCAAGAGACCCAGTACTTC	CASSLPGQETQYF
15	TRBV7-8	TRBJ2-7	TRBD2	few	TGTGCCAGCAGCTTACTAGCGGGAAATCTAAGGGAGCAGTACTTC	CASSLLAGNLREQYF
13	TRBV6-1	TRBJ1-1	-	few	TGTGCCAGCAATGTGACAGGGAACACTGAAGCTTTCTTT	CASNVTGNTEAFF
14	TRBV20-1	TRBJ2-2	-	few	TGCAGTGCTGGGGGGGGGCCTCGGACCGGGGAGCTGTTTTTT	CSAGGGPRTGELFF
16	TRBV14	TRBJ1-1	-	few	TGTGCCAGCAGCCGGAGCCTGAACTCGCAGAACACTGAAGCTTTCTTT	CASSRSLNSQNTEAFF
15	TRBV20-1	TRBJ2-1	-	few	TGCAGTGCTAGAGATCCGGCTAGCGTTAGGGATGAGCAGTTCTTC	CSARDPASVRDEQFF
15	TRBV10-3	TRBJ1-5	TRBD1	-	TGTGCCATCTCAGAAGGGGACAGGGTGAATCAGCCCCAGCATTTT	CAISEGDRVNQPQHF
16	TRBV4-2	TRBJ2-5	TRBD2	few	TGTGCCAGCAGCCAGAACAAAGTAGCGGGGGGTGAGACCCAGTACTTC	CASSQNKVAGGETQYF
15	TRBV5-1	TRBJ2-5	TRBD2	-	TGCGCCAGCAGCGGTTCGCGGGGGGCACAAGAGACCCAGTACTTC	CASSGSRGAQETQYF
15	TRBV7-9	TRBJ2-1	-	few	TGTGCCAGCAGCTTAGCGGGACAACCATACAATGAGCAGTTCTTC	CASSLAGQPYNEQFF
15	TRBV12-3/TRBV12-4	TRBJ2-1	-	-	TGTGCCAGCAGTGCTAACGGGGCTGCCTGGAGTGAGCAGTTCTTC	CASSANGAAWSEQFF
13	TRBV11-3	TRBJ2-7	-	many	TGTGCCAGCAGCTTATCAAGATCCTACGAGCAGTACTTC	CASSLSRSYEQYF
14	TRBV6-5	TRBJ2-5	TRBD2	few	TGTGCCAGCAGTTACTGGCGGGGGGGCGAGACCCAGTACTTC	CASSYWRGGETQYF
13	TRBV5-1	TRBJ2-5	-	few	TGCGCCAGCAGCATTCGGAATCAAGAGACCCAGTACTTC	CASSIRNQETQYF
17	TRBV7-2	TRBJ2-6	-	-	TGTGCCAGCAGCCGCCGGGACGGGATCTCTGGGGCCAACGTCCTGACTTTC	CASSRRDGISGANVLTF
15	TRBV12-3/TRBV12-4	TRBJ1-1	TRBD1	few	TGTGCCAGCAGTCTTTCGGACAGGGTAGGCACTGAAGCTTTCTTT	CASSLSDRVGTEAFF
14	TRBV5-1	TRBJ2-5	TRBD2	few	TGCGCCAGCAGCCCAGCGGGGTTAAAAGAGACCCAGTACTTC	CASSPAGLKETQYF
11	TRBV28	TRBJ2-7	-	few	TGTGCCAGCAGTAAATATTACGAGCAGTACTTC	CASSKYYEQYF
14	TRBV27	TRBJ2-3	TRBD2	-	TGTGCCAGCAGGTTAACTAGCGGCACAGATACGCAGTATTTT	CASRLTSGTDTQYF
15	TRBV5-1	TRBJ2-2	TRBD2	many	TGCGCCAGCAGCGTGACTAGCGGTAACACCGGGGAGCTGTTTTTT	CASSVTSGNTGELFF
11	TRBV24-1	TRBJ2-5	-	few	TGTGCCACCGCGCAATCAGAGACCCAGTACTTC	CATAQSETQYF
13	TRBV6-2/TRBV6-3	TRBJ1-1	-	-	TGTGCCAGCAGTTACCCCAGGGACACTGAAGCTTTCTTT	CASSYPRDTEAFF
16	TRBV4-1	TRBJ2-7	TRBD2	-	TGCGCCAGCAGCCAAGTCGTTAGCGGGAGTCCCCACGAGCAGTACTTC	CASSQVVSGSPHEQYF
14	TRBV7-6	TRBJ2-2	-	-	TGTGCCAGCAGCTTAGCAGCTTCCACCGGGGAGCTGTTTTTT	CASSLAASTGELFF
13	TRBV2	TRBJ2-3	-	-	TGTGCCAGCAGGCAAAGATTGGAAATTACGCAGTATTTT	CASRQRLEITQYF
13	TRBV12-3/TRBV12-4	TRBJ2-3	-	-	TGTGCCAGCAGTTTAACCTACAGGGATACGCAGTATTTT	CASSLTYRDTQYF
13	TRBV27	TRBJ1-5	TRBD1	-	TGTGCCAGCAGGGACAGGGGAAATCAGCCCCAGCATTTT	CASRDRGNQPQHF
18	TRBV9	TRBJ2-7	TRBD2	few	TGTGCCAGCAGCGTGTCGGGACAGGGACTAGCGGGGCTCTCCGAGCAGTACTTC	CASSVSGQGLAGLSEQYF
18	TRBV5-1	TRBJ1-1	-	-	TGCGCCAGCAGCTTTGAACCAGTACAGGGACCTATGAACACTGAAGCTTTCTTT	CASSFEPVQGPMNTEAFF
16	TRBV12-1	TRBJ2-1	-	few	TGTGCCAGCAGCTCCGGAAGGGGACCACCTGGCAATGAGCAGTTCTTC	CASSSGRGPPGNEQFF